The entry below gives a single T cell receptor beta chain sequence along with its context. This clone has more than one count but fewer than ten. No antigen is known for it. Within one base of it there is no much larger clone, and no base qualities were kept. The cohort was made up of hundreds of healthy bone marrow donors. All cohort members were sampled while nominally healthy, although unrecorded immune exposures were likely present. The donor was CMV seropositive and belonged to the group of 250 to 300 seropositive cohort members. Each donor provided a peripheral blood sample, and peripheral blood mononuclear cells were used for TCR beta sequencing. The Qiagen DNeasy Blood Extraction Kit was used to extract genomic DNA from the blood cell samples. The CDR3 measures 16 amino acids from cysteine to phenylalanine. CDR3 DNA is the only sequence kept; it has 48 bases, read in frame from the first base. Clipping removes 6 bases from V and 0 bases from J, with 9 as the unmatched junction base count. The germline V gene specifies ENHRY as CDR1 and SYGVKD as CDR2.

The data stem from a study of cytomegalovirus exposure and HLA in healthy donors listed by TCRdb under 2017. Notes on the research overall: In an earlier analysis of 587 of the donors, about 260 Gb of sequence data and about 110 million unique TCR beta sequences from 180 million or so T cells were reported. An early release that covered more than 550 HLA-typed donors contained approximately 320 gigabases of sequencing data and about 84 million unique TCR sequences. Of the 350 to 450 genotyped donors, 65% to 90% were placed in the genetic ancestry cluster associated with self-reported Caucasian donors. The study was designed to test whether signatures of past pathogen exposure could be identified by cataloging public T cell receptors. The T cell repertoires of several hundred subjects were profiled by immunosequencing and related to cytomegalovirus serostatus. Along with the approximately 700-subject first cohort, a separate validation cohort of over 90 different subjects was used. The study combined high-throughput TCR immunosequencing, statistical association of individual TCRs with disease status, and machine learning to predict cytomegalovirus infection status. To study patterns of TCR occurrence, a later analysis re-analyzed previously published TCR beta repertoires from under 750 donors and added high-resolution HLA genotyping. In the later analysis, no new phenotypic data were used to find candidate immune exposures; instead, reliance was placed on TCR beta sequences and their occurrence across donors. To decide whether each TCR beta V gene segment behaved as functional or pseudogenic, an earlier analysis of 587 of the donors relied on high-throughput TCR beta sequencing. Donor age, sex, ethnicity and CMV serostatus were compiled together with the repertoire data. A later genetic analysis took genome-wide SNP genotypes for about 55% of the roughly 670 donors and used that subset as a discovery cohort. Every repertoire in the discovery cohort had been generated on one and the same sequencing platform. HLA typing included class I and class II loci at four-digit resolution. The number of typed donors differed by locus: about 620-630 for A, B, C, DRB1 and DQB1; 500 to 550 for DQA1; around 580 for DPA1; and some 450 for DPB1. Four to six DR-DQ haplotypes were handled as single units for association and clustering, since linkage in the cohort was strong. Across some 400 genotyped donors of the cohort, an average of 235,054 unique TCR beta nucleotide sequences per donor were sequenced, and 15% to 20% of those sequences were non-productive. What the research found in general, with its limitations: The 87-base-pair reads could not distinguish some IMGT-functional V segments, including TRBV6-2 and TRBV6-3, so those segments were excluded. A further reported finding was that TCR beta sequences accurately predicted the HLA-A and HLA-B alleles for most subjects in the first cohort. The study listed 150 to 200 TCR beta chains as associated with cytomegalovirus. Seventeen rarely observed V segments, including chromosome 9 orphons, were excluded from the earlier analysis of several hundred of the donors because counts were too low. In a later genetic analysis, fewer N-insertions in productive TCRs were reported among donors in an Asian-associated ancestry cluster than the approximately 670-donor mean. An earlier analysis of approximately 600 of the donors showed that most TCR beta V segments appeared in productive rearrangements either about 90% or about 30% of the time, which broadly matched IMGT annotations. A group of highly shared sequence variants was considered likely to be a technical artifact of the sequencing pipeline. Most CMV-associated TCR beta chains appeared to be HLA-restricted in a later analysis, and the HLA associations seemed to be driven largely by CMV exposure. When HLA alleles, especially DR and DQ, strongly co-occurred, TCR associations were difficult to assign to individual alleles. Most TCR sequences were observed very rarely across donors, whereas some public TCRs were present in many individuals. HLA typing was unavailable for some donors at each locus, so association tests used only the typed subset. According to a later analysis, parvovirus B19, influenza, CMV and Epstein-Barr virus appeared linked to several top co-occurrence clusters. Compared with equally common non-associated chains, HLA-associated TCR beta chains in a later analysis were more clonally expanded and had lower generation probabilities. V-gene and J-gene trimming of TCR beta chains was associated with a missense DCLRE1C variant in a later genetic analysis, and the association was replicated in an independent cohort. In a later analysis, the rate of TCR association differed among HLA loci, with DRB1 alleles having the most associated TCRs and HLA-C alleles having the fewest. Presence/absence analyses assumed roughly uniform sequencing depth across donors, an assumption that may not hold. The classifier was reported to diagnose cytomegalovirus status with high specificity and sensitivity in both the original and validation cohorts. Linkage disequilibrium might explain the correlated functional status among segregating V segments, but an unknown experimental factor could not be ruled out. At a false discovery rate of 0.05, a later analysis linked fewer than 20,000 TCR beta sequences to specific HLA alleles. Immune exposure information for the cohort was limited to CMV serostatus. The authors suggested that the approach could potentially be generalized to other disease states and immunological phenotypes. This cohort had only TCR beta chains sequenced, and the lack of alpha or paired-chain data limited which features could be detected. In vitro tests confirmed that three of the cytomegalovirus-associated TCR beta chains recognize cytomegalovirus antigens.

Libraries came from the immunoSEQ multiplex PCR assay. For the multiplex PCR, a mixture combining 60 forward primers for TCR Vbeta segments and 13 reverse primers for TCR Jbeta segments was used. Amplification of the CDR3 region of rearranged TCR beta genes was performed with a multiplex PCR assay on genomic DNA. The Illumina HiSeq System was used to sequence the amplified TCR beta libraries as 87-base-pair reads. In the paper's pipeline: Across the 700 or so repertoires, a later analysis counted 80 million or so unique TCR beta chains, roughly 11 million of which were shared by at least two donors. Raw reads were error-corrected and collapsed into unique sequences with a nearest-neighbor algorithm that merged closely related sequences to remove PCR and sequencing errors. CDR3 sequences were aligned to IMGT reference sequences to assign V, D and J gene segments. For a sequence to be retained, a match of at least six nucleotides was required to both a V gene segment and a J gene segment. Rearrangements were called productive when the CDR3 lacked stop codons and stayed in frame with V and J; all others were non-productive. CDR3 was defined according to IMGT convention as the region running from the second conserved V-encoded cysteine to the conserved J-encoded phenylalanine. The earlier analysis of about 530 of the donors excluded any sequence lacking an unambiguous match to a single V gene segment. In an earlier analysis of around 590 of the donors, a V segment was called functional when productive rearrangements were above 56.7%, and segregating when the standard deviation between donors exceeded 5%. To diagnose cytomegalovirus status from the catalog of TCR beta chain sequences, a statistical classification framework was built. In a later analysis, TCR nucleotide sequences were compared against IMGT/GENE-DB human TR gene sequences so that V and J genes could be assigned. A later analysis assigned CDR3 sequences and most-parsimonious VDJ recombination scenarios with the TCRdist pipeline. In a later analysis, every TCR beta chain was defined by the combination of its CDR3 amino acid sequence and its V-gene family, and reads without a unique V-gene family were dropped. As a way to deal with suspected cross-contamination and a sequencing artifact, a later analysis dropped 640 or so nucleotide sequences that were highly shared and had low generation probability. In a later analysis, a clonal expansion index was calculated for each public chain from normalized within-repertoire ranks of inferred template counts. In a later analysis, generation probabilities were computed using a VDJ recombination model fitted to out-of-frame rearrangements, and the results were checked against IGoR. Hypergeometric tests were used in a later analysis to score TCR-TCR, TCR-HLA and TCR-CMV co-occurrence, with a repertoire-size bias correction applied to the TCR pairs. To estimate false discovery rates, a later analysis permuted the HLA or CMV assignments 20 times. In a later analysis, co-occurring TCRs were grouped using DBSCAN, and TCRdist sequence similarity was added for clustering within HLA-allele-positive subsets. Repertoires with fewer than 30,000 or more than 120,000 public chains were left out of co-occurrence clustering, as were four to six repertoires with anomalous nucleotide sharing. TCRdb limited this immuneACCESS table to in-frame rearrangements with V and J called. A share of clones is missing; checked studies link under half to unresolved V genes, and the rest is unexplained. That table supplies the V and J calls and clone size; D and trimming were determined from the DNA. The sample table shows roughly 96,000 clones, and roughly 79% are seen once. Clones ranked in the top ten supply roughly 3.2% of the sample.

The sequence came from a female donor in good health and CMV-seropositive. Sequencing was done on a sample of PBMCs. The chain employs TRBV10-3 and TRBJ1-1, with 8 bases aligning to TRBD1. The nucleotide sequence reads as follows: TGTGCCATCAGCGAAGGGACAGGTGGGGTGAACACTGAAGCTTTCTTT. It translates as CAISEGTGGVNTEAFF.